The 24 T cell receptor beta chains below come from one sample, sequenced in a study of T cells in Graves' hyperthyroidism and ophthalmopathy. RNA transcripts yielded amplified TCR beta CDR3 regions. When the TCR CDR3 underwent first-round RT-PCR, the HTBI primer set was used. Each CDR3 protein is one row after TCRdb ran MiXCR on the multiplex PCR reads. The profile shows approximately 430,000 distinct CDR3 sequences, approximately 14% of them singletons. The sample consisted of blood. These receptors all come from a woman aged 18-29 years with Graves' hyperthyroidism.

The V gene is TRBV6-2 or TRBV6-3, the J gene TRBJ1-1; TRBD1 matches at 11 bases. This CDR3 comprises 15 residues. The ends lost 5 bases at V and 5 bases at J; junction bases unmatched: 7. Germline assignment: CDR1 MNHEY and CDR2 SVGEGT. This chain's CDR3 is CASSRPGQGGTEAFF. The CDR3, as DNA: TGTGCCAGCAGTCGTCCGGGACAGGGGGGGACTGAAGCTTTCTTT.

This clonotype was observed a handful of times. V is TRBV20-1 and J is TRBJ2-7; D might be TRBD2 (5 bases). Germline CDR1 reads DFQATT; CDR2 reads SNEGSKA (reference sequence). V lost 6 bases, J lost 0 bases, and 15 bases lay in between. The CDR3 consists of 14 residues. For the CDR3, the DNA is TGCAGTGCGGACTCGTTCCGCGGCTCCTACGAGCAGTACTTC. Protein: CSADSFRGSYEQYF.

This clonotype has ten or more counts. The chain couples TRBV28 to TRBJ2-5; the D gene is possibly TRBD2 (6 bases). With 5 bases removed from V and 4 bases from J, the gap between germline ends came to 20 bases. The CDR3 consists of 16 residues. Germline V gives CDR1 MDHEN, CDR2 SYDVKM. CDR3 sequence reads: CASSPRPGLGGETQYF. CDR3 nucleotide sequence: TGTGCCAGCAGTCCCCGACCGGGACTGGGTGGAGAGACCCAGTACTTC.

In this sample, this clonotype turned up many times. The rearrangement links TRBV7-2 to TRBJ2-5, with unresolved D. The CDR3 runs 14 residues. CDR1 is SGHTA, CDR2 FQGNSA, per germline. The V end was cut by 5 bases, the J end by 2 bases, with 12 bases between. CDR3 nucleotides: TGTGCCAGCAGCCAACCCCGTGGTCAAGAGACCCAGTACTTC. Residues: CASSQPRGQETQYF.

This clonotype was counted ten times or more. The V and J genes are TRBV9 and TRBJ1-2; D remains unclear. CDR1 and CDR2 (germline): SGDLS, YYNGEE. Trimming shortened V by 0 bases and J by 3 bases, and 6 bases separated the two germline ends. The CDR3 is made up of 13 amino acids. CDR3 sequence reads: CASSVGADYGYTF. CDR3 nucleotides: TGTGCCAGCAGCGTAGGGGCAGACTATGGCTACACCTTC.

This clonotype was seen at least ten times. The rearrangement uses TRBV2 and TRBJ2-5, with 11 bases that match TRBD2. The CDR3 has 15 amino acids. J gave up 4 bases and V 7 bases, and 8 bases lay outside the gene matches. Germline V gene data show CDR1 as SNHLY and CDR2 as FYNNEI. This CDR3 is CASTSGSGRAETQYF. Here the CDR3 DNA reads TGTGCCAGCACCTCAGGTAGCGGGAGGGCAGAGACCCAGTACTTC.

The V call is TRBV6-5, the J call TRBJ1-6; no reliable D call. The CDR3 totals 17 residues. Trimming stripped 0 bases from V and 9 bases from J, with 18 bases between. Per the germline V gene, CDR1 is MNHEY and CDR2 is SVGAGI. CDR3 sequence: CASSYSSATPQLSPLHF. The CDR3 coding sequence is TGTGCCAGCAGTTACTCGAGTGCGACCCCCCAACTTTCACCCCTCCACTTT.

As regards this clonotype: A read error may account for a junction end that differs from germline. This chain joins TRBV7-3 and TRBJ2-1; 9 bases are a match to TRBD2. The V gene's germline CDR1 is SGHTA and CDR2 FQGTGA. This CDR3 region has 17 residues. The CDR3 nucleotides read TGTGCCAGCAGCTTAGGACCGGGACTAGCTTTGCCCGATGAGCAGTCCTTC. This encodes CASSLGPGLALPDEQSF.

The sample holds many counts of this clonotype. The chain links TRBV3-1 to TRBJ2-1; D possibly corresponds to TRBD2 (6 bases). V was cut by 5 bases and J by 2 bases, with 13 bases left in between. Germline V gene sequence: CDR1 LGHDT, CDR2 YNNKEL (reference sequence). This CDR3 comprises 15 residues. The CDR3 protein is CASSGGPGAYNEQFF. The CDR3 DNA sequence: TGTGCCAGCAGCGGAGGGCCGGGGGCCTACAATGAGCAGTTCTTC.

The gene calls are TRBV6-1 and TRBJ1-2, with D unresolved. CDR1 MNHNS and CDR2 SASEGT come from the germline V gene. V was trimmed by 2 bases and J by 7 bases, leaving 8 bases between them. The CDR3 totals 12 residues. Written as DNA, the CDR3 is TGTGCCAGCAGTGAACCGGGGTCTGGCTACACCTTC. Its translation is CASSEPGSGYTF.

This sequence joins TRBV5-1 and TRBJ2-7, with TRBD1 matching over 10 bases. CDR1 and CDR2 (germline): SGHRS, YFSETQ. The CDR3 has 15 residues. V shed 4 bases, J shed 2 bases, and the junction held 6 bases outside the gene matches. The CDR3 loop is CASSTGTGEAYEQYF. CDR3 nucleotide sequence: TGCGCCAGCAGCACGGGGACAGGGGAAGCCTACGAGCAGTACTTC.

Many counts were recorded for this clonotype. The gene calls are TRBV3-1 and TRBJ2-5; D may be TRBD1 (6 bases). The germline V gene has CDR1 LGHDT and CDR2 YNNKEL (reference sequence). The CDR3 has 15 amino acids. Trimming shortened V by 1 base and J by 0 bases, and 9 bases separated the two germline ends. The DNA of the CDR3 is TGTGCCAGCAGCCAAGGGGGACATTACCAAGAGACCCAGTACTTC. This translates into CASSQGGHYQETQYF.

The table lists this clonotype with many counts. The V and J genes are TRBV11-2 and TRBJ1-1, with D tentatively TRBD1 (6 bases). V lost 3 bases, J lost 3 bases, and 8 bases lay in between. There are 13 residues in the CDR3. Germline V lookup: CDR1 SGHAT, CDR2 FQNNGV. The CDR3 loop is CASSFNRDTEAFF. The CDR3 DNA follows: TGTGCCAGCAGCTTTAACAGGGACACTGAAGCTTTCTTT.

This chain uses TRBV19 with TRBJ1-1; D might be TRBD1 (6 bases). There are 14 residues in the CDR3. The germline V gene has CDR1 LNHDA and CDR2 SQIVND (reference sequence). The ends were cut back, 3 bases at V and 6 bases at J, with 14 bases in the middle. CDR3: CASSMGGGWAEAFF. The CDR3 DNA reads TGTGCCAGTAGTATGGGCGGGGGCTGGGCTGAAGCTTTCTTT.

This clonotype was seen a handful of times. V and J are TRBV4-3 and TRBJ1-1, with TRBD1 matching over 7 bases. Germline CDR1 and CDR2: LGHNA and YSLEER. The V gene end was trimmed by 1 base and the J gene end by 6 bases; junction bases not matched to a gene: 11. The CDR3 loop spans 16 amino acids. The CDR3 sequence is CASSQGYPTGPAEAFF. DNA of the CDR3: TGCGCCAGCAGCCAAGGATATCCGACAGGGCCGGCTGAAGCTTTCTTT.

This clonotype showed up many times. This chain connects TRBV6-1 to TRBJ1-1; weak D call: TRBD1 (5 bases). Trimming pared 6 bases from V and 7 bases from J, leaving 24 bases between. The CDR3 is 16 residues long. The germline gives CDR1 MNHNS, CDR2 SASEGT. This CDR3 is CASRGPRGQGMGEAFF. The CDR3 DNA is TGTGCCAGCAGGGGGCCTAGGGGTCAGGGAATGGGTGAAGCTTTCTTT.

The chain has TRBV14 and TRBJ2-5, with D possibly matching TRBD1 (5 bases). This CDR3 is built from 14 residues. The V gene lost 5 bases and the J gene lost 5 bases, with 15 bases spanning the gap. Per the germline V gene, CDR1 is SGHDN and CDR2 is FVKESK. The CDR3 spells CASSSWGRPETQYF. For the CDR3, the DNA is TGTGCCAGCAGCTCCTGGGGCCGGCCGGAGACCCAGTACTTC.

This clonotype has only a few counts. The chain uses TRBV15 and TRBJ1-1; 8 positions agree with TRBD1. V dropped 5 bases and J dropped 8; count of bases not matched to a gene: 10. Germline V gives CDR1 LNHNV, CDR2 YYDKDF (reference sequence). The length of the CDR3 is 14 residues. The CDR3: CATSPTTRGQEAFF. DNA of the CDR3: TGTGCCACCAGCCCAACAACCAGGGGGCAGGAAGCTTTCTTT.

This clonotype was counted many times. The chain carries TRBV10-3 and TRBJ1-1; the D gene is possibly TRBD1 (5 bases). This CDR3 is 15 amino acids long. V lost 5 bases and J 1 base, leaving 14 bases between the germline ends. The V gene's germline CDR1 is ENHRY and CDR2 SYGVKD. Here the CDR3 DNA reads TGTGCCATCAGTAGCAGGGACCGACAGAACACTGAAGCTTTCTTT. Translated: CAISSRDRQNTEAFF.

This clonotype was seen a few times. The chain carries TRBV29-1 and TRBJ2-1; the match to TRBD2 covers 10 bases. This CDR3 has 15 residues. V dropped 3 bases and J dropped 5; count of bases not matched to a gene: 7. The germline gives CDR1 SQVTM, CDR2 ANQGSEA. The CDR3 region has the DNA TGCAGCGTTGACCCCTCTAGCGGGAGCAACAATGAGCAGTTCTTC. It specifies CSVDPSSGSNNEQFF.

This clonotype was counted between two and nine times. The CDR3 DNA sequence: TGCAGTGCTAGAGAGGGACAGCTTAATGAAAAACTGTTTTTT. Translating gives CSAREGQLNEKLFF. The gene calls are TRBV20-1 and TRBJ1-4; 7 bases fit TRBD1. V shed 0 bases and J 4 bases; nucleotides not matched to a gene: 2. Germline V gene data show CDR1 as DFQATT and CDR2 as SNEGSKA (reference sequence). The length of the CDR3 is 14 residues.

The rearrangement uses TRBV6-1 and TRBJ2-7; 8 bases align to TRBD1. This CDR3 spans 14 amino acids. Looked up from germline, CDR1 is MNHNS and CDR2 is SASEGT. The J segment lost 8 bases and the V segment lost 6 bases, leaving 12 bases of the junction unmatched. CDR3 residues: CASRDRGRHRKQYF. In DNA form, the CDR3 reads TGTGCCAGCAGAGACAGGGGTCGGCATAGAAAGCAGTACTTC.

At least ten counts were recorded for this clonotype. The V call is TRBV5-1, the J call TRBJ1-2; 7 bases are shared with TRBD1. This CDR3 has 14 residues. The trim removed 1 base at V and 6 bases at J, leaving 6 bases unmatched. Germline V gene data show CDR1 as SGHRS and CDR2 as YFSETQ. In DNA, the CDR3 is TGCGCCAGCAGCTTGACAGGGGAAGGGGATGGCTACACCTTC. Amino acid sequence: CASSLTGEGDGYTF.

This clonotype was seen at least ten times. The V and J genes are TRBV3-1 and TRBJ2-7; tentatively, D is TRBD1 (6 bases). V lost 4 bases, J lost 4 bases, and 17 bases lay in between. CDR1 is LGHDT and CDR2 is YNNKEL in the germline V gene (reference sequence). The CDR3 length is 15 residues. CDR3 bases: TGTGCCAGCAGCCCAACCACCTCTACAGGGTACGAGCAGTACTTC. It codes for CASSPTTSTGYEQYF.